This entry lists 16 T cell receptor beta chains sequenced from one sample in a study of T cell responses to AZD1222 COVID-19 vaccine. Some clones are missing from TCRdb's copy, which holds only in-frame ones; the method was immunoSEQ multiplex PCR. The sample contains under 200,000 clones, more than 90% of which appear only once. This material consisted of peripheral blood, taken 28 days after the second dose of the MenACWY control vaccine. These receptors were taken from an adult who received the MenACWY meningococcal vaccine as a control.

V is TRBV7-6 and J is TRBJ1-4, with D unclear. The germline CDR1 and CDR2 sequences are SGHVS and FNYEAQ. With 5 bases removed from V and 8 bases from J, the gap between germline ends came to 18 bases. The CDR3 sequence is 15 residues long. The CDR3 here is CASSTVRVREEKLFF. The CDR3 DNA reads as TGTGCCAGCAGCACCGTCCGGGTCCGGGAGGAAAAACTGTTTTTT.

This clone was seen a single time. The chain joins TRBV25-1 to TRBJ1-2; D is unresolved. Per germline, CDR1 MGHDK and CDR2 SYGVNS. CDR3 size: 13 residues. Trimming shortened V by 4 bases and J by 4 bases, and 10 bases separated the two germline ends. CDR3 sequence (DNA): TGTGCCAGCAGTGTCGGAGGGAGCTATGGCTACACCTTC. Translated, it gives CASSVGGSYGYTF.

The chain carries TRBV9 and TRBJ2-2; no clear D. The CDR3 contains 14 residues. CDR1 SGDLS and CDR2 YYNGEE come from the germline V gene. V was shortened by 4 bases and J by 7 bases, with 14 bases between the two germline ends. CDR3 loop: CASSPLSPGGELFF. CDR3 sequence (DNA): TGTGCCAGCAGCCCCTTGTCCCCCGGCGGGGAGCTGTTTTTT. Drawing the rest from reference TRBV9 and TRBJ2-2, the complete variable domain is DSGVTQTPKHLITATGQRVTLRCSPRSGDLSVYWYQQSLDQGLQFLIQYYNGEERAKGNILERFSAQQFPDLHSELNLSSLELGDSALYFCASSPLSPGGELFFGEGSRLTVL.

V is TRBV12-3 or TRBV12-4 and J is TRBJ1-5; the D is unclear. CDR3 size: 12 residues. V was cut by 3 bases and J by 7 bases, with 7 bases left in between. Written as DNA, the CDR3 is TGTGCCAGCAGTTTCGAAGGCCAGCCCCAGCATTTT. This gives the protein CASSFEGQPQHF.

CDR3 loop: CASSLSAQGGTEAFF. The CDR3 DNA sequence: TGCGCCAGCAGCCTCTCCGCACAGGGAGGGACTGAAGCTTTCTTT. V and J are TRBV4-1 and TRBJ1-1, with D perhaps matching TRBD1 (6 bases). Deletions cut 4 bases from V and 5 bases from J, with 17 bases between. CDR1 and CDR2 from the germline V gene are MGHRA and YSYEKL. The length of the CDR3 is 15 residues.

V usage is TRBV2 and J usage is TRBJ2-2, with D hard to call. Trimming left V 4 bases short and J 8 bases short, with 5 bases between. From germline, CDR1 is SNHLY and CDR2 FYNNEI. The CDR3 totals 11 residues. The CDR3 sequence is CASSARGELFF. CDR3 nucleotide sequence: TGTGCCAGCAGTGCTAGGGGGGAGCTGTTTTTT.

This chain links TRBV4-3 with TRBJ2-7; perhaps TRBD2 as D (5 bases). Germline V lookup: CDR1 LGHNA, CDR2 YSLEER. Trimming took off 1 base at V and 9 bases at J, with 13 bases between the two ends. The CDR3 is made up of 13 amino acids. This CDR3 is CASSQARSGGQYF. In DNA, the CDR3 is TGCGCCAGCAGCCAAGCGAGGTCTGGAGGGCAGTACTTC.

This chain uses TRBV7-9 with TRBJ1-6, with 7 bases fitting TRBD1. The CDR3 runs to 13 residues. CDR1 and CDR2 from the germline V gene are SEHNR and FQNEAQ (reference sequence). The junction had 1 base not matched to a gene; V was cut back by 5 bases and J by 6 bases. The DNA for the CDR3 is TGTGCCAGCAGCCGGGACAGTAATTCACCCCTCCACTTT. Amino acid sequence: CASSRDSNSPLHF. Together with reference TRBV7-9 and TRBJ1-6, the CDR3 gives the full variable domain: DTGVSQNPRHKITKRGQNVTFRCDPISEHNRLYWYRQTLGQGPEFLTYFQNEAQLEKSRLLSDRFSAERPKGSFSTLEIQRTEQGDSAMYLCASSRDSNSPLHFGNGTRLTVT.

Here the CDR3 DNA reads TGTGCCAGCAGCGCATTACAGGTGGGGGCACCGGGGGGGAATATGGAGCAGTACTTC. This encodes CASSALQVGAPGGNMEQYF. The V gene is TRBV5-7, the J gene TRBJ2-7; TRBD2 agrees at 8 bases. Being an ORF, TRBV5-7 has a function that is uncertain. The CDR3 contains 19 residues. The V segment lost 4 bases and the J segment 7 bases; nucleotides outside the gene matches: 25.

The chain carries TRBV29-1 and TRBJ2-1; D uncertain. Germline V gene lookup returns CDR1 SQVTM and CDR2 ANQGSEA. With 4 bases removed from V and 0 bases from J, the gap between germline ends came to 7 bases. There are 13 residues in the CDR3. As DNA, the CDR3 is TGCAGCGTTGGGCGGAGCTCCTACAATGAGCAGTTCTTC. It specifies CSVGRSSYNEQFF.

The DNA of the CDR3 is TGCGCCAGCAGCTTGGGACAGTCGAACACCGGGGAGCTGTTTTTT. It codes for CASSLGQSNTGELFF. The V call is TRBV5-1, the J call TRBJ2-2; TRBD1 is a possible D gene (5 bases). Germline CDR1 is SGHRS and CDR2 is YFSETQ. CDR3 length: 15 residues. Trimming stripped 0 bases from V and 0 bases from J, with 6 bases between. The full variable domain, in which reference TRBV5-1 and TRBJ2-2 provide the parts outside the CDR3, is KAGVTQTPRYLIKTRGQQVTLSCSPISGHRSVSWYQQTPGQGLQFLFEYFSETQRNKGNFPGRFSGRQFSNSRSEMNVSTLELGDSALYLCASSLGQSNTGELFFGEGSRLTVL.

J is TRBJ2-1 and V is TRBV18; perhaps D is TRBD1 or TRBD2 (5 bases each). Germline-derived CDR1 and CDR2 are KGHSH and LQKENI. This CDR3 region has 14 residues. Trimming left V 6 bases short and J 5 bases short, with 14 bases between. CDR3 nucleotides: TGTGCCAGCTCTCTATCGGGACCAAACAATGAGCAGTTCTTC. Amino acids: CASSLSGPNNEQFF.

The rearrangement joins TRBV9 to TRBJ1-1; D is perhaps TRBD1 (6 bases). Germline V lookup: CDR1 SGDLS, CDR2 YYNGEE. The CDR3 totals 15 residues. Trimming took off 0 bases at V and 1 base at J, with 10 bases between the two ends. The CDR3 coding sequence is TGTGCCAGCAGCGTAGTCGGACAGCCGAACACTGAAGCTTTCTTT. Its translation is CASSVVGQPNTEAFF.

This chain joins TRBV5-5 and TRBJ2-7; TRBD1 or TRBD2 may be the D gene (5 bases each). CDR1 is SGHKS and CDR2 is YYEKEE in the germline V gene (reference sequence). V dropped 6 bases and J dropped 2 bases, with 18 bases sitting between them. The CDR3 totals 15 residues. CDR3 coding DNA: TGTGCCAGCATAGAGGGGCTAGCATGGACCTACGAGCAGTACTTC. Amino acids: CASIEGLAWTYEQYF. Using reference TRBV5-5 and TRBJ2-7 for the parts outside the CDR3, the full variable domain is DAGVTQSPTHLIKTRGQQVTLRCSPISGHKSVSWYQQVLGQGPQFIFQYYEKEERGRGNFPDRFSARQFPNYSSELNVNALLLGDSALYLCASIEGLAWTYEQYFGPGTRLTVT.

Only one count was recorded for this clone. The chain recombines TRBV29-1 with TRBJ2-7, with TRBD2 matching over 7 bases. V shed 2 bases, J shed 3 bases, and the junction held 4 bases outside the gene matches. From germline, CDR1 is SQVTM and CDR2 ANQGSEA. The CDR3 extends over 13 amino acids. The CDR3 region is CSVESASGYEQYF. As DNA, the CDR3 is TGCAGCGTTGAATCTGCTAGCGGCTACGAGCAGTACTTC.

The rearrangement links TRBV19 to TRBJ1-1, with unresolved D. Trimming shortened V by 3 bases and J by 1 base, and 6 bases separated the two germline ends. The germline CDR1 and CDR2 sequences are LNHDA and SQIVND (reference sequence). The length of the CDR3 is 13 residues. The CDR3 region has the DNA TGTGCCAGTAGTATCAGGCCGAACACTGAAGCTTTCTTT. Translating it yields CASSIRPNTEAFF. The variable domain in full, with the rest retrieved from reference TRBV19 and TRBJ1-1, is DGGITQSPKYLFRKEGQNVTLSCEQNLNHDAMYWYRQDPGQGLRLIYYSQIVNDFQKGDIAEGYSVSREKKESFPLTVTSAQKNPTAFYLCASSIRPNTEAFFGQGTRLTVV.